Shown below are 15 T cell receptor beta chains from a single sample sequenced in a study of blood T cell repertoires in COVID-19. Profiling relied on immunoSEQ multiplex PCR, and the TCRdb table lists in-frame clones only, not all of them. The sample yields approximately 190,000 clones, more than 75% seen once. Material for sequencing was peripheral blood. Receptor source: a man in his forties with active or convalescent COVID-19.

This chain joins TRBV28 and TRBJ2-7; TRBD1 aligns across 8 bases. This CDR3 contains 17 residues. Germline V gives CDR1 MDHEN, CDR2 SYDVKM. The trim removed 5 bases at V and 8 bases at J, leaving 20 bases unmatched. In nucleotides, the CDR3 is TGTGCCAGCAGTCCCCCTACATTAGGGACAGGACTTAAAAAGCAGTACTTC. It translates to CASSPPTLGTGLKKQYF.

J is TRBJ2-7 and V is TRBV7-2, with TRBD1 identical over 8 bases. The junction had 5 bases not matched to a gene; V was cut back by 2 bases and J by 2 bases. Germline V lookup: CDR1 SGHTA, CDR2 FQGNSA. CDR3 size: 15 residues. The CDR3 protein is CASSLTGTGPYEQYF. In DNA form, the CDR3 reads TGTGCCAGCAGCTTAACCGGGACAGGACCCTACGAGCAGTACTTC.

This sequence joins TRBV7-6 and TRBJ2-5; 8 bases match TRBD2. With V trimmed by 2 bases and J by 6 bases, 5 bases remained unmatched. CDR1 is SGHVS and CDR2 is FNYEAQ in the germline V gene. This CDR3 spans 14 amino acids. CDR3: CASSLRGGGQTQYF. The DNA of the CDR3 is TGTGCCAGCAGCTTACGGGGGGGCGGGCAGACCCAGTACTTC.

The chain has TRBV6-2 or TRBV6-3 and TRBJ2-5, with 10 bases fitting TRBD2. V shed 6 bases and J 7 bases; nucleotides not matched to a gene: 14. Germline CDR1 reads MNHEY; CDR2 reads SVGEGT. The CDR3 loop spans 16 amino acids. The CDR3 DNA reads TGTGCCAGCAGCCCCCTGGAGCGGGGGGGCTTAGGGACCCAGTACTTC. This gives the protein CASSPLERGGLGTQYF.

This chain joins TRBV10-3 and TRBJ2-5; the D gene is possibly TRBD2 (5 bases). Germline CDR1 reads ENHRY; CDR2 reads SYGVKD. V gave up 10 bases and J gave up 1 base, with 16 bases separating them. The CDR3 has 14 amino acids. The CDR3 coding sequence is TGTGCCACCTCGAGGGTGAGGATCCAAGAGACCCAGTACTTC. Protein: CATSRVRIQETQYF.

This clone was seen a handful of times. The genes are TRBV7-9 and TRBJ2-2, with D possibly being TRBD2 (6 bases). The CDR3 contains 13 residues. Germline values: CDR1 SEHNR, CDR2 FQNEAQ (reference sequence). V dropped 5 bases and J dropped 5 bases, with 9 bases sitting between them. CDR3 amino acids: CASSRRETGELFF. CDR3 sequence (DNA): TGTGCCAGCAGCAGGAGGGAGACCGGGGAGCTGTTTTTT.

This clone was detected only once. The chain carries TRBV6-5 and TRBJ2-7, with D possibly being TRBD2 (5 bases). Per germline, CDR1 MNHEY and CDR2 SVGAGI. The CDR3 is made up of 12 amino acids. Trimming cost V 6 bases and J 7 bases, with 13 bases left between them. The CDR3: CASSPGMREQYF. The CDR3 nucleotides are TGTGCCAGCAGCCCCGGGATGCGAGAGCAGTACTTC.

The rearrangement joins TRBV5-1 to TRBJ2-3; D remains ambiguous. The CDR3 runs to 14 residues. V was trimmed by 4 bases and J by 8 bases, leaving 17 bases between them. Germline V lookup: CDR1 SGHRS, CDR2 YFSETQ. CDR3 bases: TGCGCCAGCAGCCCAGACAACCCGCGAGTTACGCAGTATTTT. This encodes CASSPDNPRVTQYF.

The chain carries TRBV7-8 and TRBJ2-5; a possible D gene is TRBD2 (5 bases). This CDR3 spans 13 amino acids. Germline V gives CDR1 SGHVS, CDR2 FQNEAQ. Trimming left V 5 bases short and J 4 bases short, with 11 bases between. DNA of the CDR3: TGTGCCAGCAGCGCTCGGGAACGAGAGACCCAGTACTTC. This translates into CASSARERETQYF.

V and J are TRBV11-3 and TRBJ1-1; no definite D call. CDR3 length: 17 residues. Germline V CDR1 and CDR2: SGHNT, YENEEA. V was cut by 4 bases and J by 4 bases, with 22 bases left in between. CDR3 DNA sequence: TGTGCCAGCAGCTACGAAGCACGGCCCTCCCGGGGCACTGAAGCTTTCTTT. It translates to CASSYEARPSRGTEAFF.

The chain carries TRBV18 and TRBJ1-2; 10 bases match TRBD1. Germline V gives CDR1 KGHSH, CDR2 LQKENI. CDR3 length equals 17 residues. With V trimmed by 3 bases and J by 2 bases, 9 bases remained unmatched. CDR3 DNA: TGTGCCAGCTCACCTTCTGGGACAGGGGCTCCGAACTATGGCTACACCTTC. The encoded protein is CASSPSGTGAPNYGYTF.

This chain connects TRBV6-6 to TRBJ2-1; the D gene is possibly TRBD2 (5 bases). The CDR3 extends over 14 amino acids. V lost 0 bases and J 11 bases, leaving 14 bases between the germline ends. Germline CDR1 MNHNY, CDR2 SVGAGI (reference sequence). DNA for the CDR3: TGTGCCAGCAGTTACTCAGCGGACCAAACTCAGCAGTTCTTC. Translation: CASSYSADQTQQFF.

The chain links TRBV3-1 (or the pseudogene TRBV3-2) to TRBJ1-6; D call uncertain. In germline, CDR1 is LGHDT, CDR2 YNNKEL (reference sequence). V lost 5 bases, J lost 7 bases, and 12 bases lay in between. This CDR3 is 14 amino acids long. As DNA, the CDR3 is TGTGCCAGCAGCACGACACGTTGGAATTCACCCCTCCACTTT. It yields the protein CASSTTRWNSPLHF.

This sequence joins TRBV23-1 and TRBJ2-7; 12 nucleotides agree with TRBD1. TRBV23-1 falls under the ORF class, with uncertain function. The CDR3 totals 15 residues. V lost 2 bases and J lost 5; bases outside the gene matches: 4. CDR3 sequence reads: CASSQVGQGADEQYF. For the CDR3, the DNA is TGCGCCAGCAGTCAAGTGGGACAGGGGGCCGACGAGCAGTACTTC.

This chain uses TRBV12-3 or TRBV12-4 with TRBJ1-5; the D is unclear. With 4 bases removed from V and 6 bases from J, the gap between germline ends came to 7 bases. The CDR3 extends over 12 amino acids. The DNA of the CDR3 is TGTGCCAGCAGTTCTAGCCCTCAGCCCCAGCATTTT. This translates into CASSSSPQPQHF.